This passage covers 31 T cell receptor beta chains from one sample sequenced in a study of CD8 T cells in ankylosing spondylitis. TCRdb re-called the 5' RACE reads through MiXCR, storing one row per CDR3 protein. The sample records 340,000 or so distinct CDR3 sequences, over 12% being singletons. Sequencing input: blood, either unsorted or a sorted T cell fraction (not recorded which). The receptors were gathered from a male donor with ankylosing spondylitis or in good health (not recorded which).

This clonotype has just a few counts. The chain links TRBV7-9 to TRBJ2-3, with D possibly TRBD1 on 5 matching bases. The ends were cut back, 0 bases at V and 8 bases at J, with 15 bases in the middle. CDR1 is SEHNR and CDR2 is FQNEAQ in the germline V gene (reference sequence). The CDR3 is 15 amino acids. CDR3 region: CASSLAKGEVGTQYF. The CDR3 bases are TGTGCCAGCAGCTTAGCGAAAGGGGAAGTAGGTACGCAGTATTTT.

The rearrangement links TRBV11-2 to TRBJ2-2; 9 bases align to TRBD2. This CDR3 region has 19 residues. With V trimmed by 0 bases and J by 5 bases, 13 bases remained unmatched. The germline V gene encodes CDR1 SGHAT and CDR2 FQNNGV. CDR3 protein: CASSLEFVLAGGRTGELFF. CDR3 nucleotides: TGTGCCAGCAGCTTAGAATTCGTTCTGGCGGGGGGGAGGACCGGGGAGCTGTTTTTT.

The J gene is TRBJ1-6, the V gene TRBV5-5; D perhaps matches TRBD1 (6 bases). The CDR3 length is 15 residues. Trimming took off 2 bases at V and 7 bases at J, with 13 bases between the two ends. Germline V gene lookup returns CDR1 SGHKS and CDR2 YYEKEE (reference sequence). The CDR3, as DNA: TGTGCCAGCAGCTTTACTGGAGGGGGGAATTCACCCCTCCACTTT. Amino acid sequence: CASSFTGGGNSPLHF.

The chain recombines TRBV19 with TRBJ1-5; 9 bases line up with TRBD1. Unmatched junction bases numbered 11, after V lost 3 bases and J lost 8 bases. The CDR3 has 16 amino acids. The germline CDR1 and CDR2 sequences are LNHDA and SQIVND (reference sequence). CDR3 coding DNA: TGTGCCAGTAGTATTCTACAGGGGGCCAGGAAGGAGCCCCAGCATTTT. It encodes CASSILQGARKEPQHF.

The chain combines TRBV5-1 with TRBJ2-4; 8 nucleotides line up with TRBD2. This CDR3 is built from 14 residues. Trimming took 2 bases from V and 6 from J; bases not matched to a gene: 4. Germline values: CDR1 SGHRS, CDR2 YFSETQ. CDR3 sequence: CASSFSGGPNIQYF. The CDR3 bases are TGCGCCAGCAGCTTTTCGGGGGGGCCAAACATTCAGTACTTC. Based on the CDR3 plus reference TRBV5-1 and TRBJ2-4, the full variable domain is KAGVTQTPRYLIKTRGQQVTLSCSPISGHRSVSWYQQTPGQGLQFLFEYFSETQRNKGNFPGRFSGRQFSNSRSEMNVSTLELGDSALYLCASSFSGGPNIQYFGAGTRLSVL.

This chain links TRBV20-1 with TRBJ2-5; 8 nucleotides match TRBD2. Germline CDR1 is DFQATT and CDR2 is SNEGSKA (reference sequence). CDR3 size: 14 residues. J gave up 4 bases and V 6 bases, and 10 bases lay outside the gene matches. The CDR3, as DNA: TGCAGTGCCCGCATGGCGGGGGGCAGAGAGACCCAGTACTTC. This sequence encodes CSARMAGGRETQYF.

The CDR3 sequence is CASSLGARYNEQFF. The CDR3, as DNA: TGTGCCAGCAGTTTAGGGGCAAGGTACAATGAGCAGTTCTTC. The chain joins TRBV12-3 or TRBV12-4 to TRBJ2-1; D uncertain. V was cut by 1 base and J by 4 bases, with 8 bases left in between. The CDR3 spans 14 residues.

The sample holds a few counts of this clonotype. The chain combines TRBV11-2 with TRBJ1-4; D possibly corresponds to TRBD1 (5 bases). The CDR3 extends over 14 amino acids. CDR1 is SGHAT and CDR2 is FQNNGV in the germline V gene. Trimming cost V 4 bases and J 8 bases, with 14 bases left between them. The DNA for the CDR3 is TGTGCCAGCAGCTCGGGGGTCGCACGAGAAAAACTGTTTTTT. Encoded protein: CASSSGVAREKLFF.

This clonotype was seen a few times. This sequence joins TRBV4-1 and TRBJ1-1; 7 bases are shared with TRBD1. The length of the CDR3 is 14 residues. From germline, CDR1 is MGHRA and CDR2 YSYEKL. Unmatched junction bases numbered 3, after V lost 3 bases and J lost 2 bases. DNA for the CDR3: TGCGCCAGCAGCCAGCAGGGGGATAACACTGAAGCTTTCTTT. It encodes CASSQQGDNTEAFF.

The chain couples TRBV2 to TRBJ2-1; 7 bases map to TRBD1. Germline-derived CDR1 and CDR2 are SNHLY and FYNNEI. J lost 5 bases, V lost 8 bases, and 6 bases had no gene match. The CDR3 loop spans 13 amino acids. The CDR3 DNA reads TGTGCCAGCTCCGGGACAGCAAACAATGAGCAGTTCTTC. Translation gives CASSGTANNEQFF.

This clonotype was counted only a few times. The CDR3 DNA reads TGCGCCAGCAGCGGGATCGGACAGGTCGGGACTGAAGCTTTCTTT. This gives the protein CASSGIGQVGTEAFF. The chain couples TRBV5-1 to TRBJ1-1; 7 bases fit TRBD1. Germline lookup yields CDR1 SGHRS and CDR2 YFSETQ. V gave up 4 bases and J gave up 5 bases; unmatched junction bases: 11. This CDR3 is built from 15 residues.

This clonotype was seen only a few times. The chain links TRBV7-8 to TRBJ2-7; a weak D match, TRBD1 (6 bases). V lost 5 bases to trimming and J lost 3 bases, with 14 bases between them. Germline V CDR1 and CDR2: SGHVS, FQNEAQ. The CDR3 totals 14 residues. The CDR3 region has the DNA TGTGCCAGCAGCGGCCCCAGGGGAGTCTACGAGCAGTACTTC. This gives the protein CASSGPRGVYEQYF.

This clonotype was counted a few times. The rearrangement uses TRBV29-1 and TRBJ1-2, with D unclear. Trimming took 3 bases from V and 2 from J, leaving 13 bases between them. Per the germline V gene, CDR1 is SQVTM and CDR2 is ANQGSEA. CDR3 length: 14 residues. The CDR3 sequence: CSVEHGAENYGYTF. CDR3 DNA: TGCAGCGTTGAGCACGGAGCAGAAAACTATGGCTACACCTTC. The variable domain in full, with the rest retrieved from reference TRBV29-1 and TRBJ1-2, is SAVISQKPSRDICQRGTSLTIQCQVDSQVTMMFWYRQQPGQSLTLIATANQGSEATYESGFVIDKFPISRPNLTFSTLTVSNMSPEDSSIYLCSVEHGAENYGYTFGSGTRLTVV.

The chain links TRBV10-3 to TRBJ1-2; a possible D gene is TRBD1 (5 bases). Germline V gives CDR1 ENHRY, CDR2 SYGVKD. Trimming pared 6 bases from V and 8 bases from J, leaving 13 bases between. This CDR3 region has 12 residues. In DNA form, the CDR3 reads TGTGCCATCAGCTCCGACAGTGGCGGCTACACCTTC. Translated, it gives CAISSDSGGYTF.

This sequence joins TRBV12-3 or TRBV12-4 and TRBJ1-2; D remains unclear. Deletions cut 7 bases from V and 0 bases from J, with 9 bases between. The CDR3 length is 13 residues. Written as DNA, the CDR3 is TGTGCCAGCACCCCGCGTGCTAACTATGGCTACACCTTC. Its translation: CASTPRANYGYTF.

A few counts support this clonotype. This chain uses TRBV10-3 with TRBJ2-3, with a weak D call TRBD1 (6 bases). CDR3 length: 13 residues. Trimming shortened V by 4 bases and J by 2 bases, and 7 bases separated the two germline ends. CDR1 ENHRY and CDR2 SYGVKD come from the germline V gene. CDR3 nucleotide sequence: TGTGCCATCAGTGGACAGGACACAGATACGCAGTATTTT. Protein sequence: CAISGQDTDTQYF.

The sample holds a few counts of this clonotype. The chain links TRBV10-3 to TRBJ2-1; the match to TRBD2 covers 7 bases. V shed 8 bases, J shed 6 bases, and the junction held 10 bases outside the gene matches. The CDR3 covers 14 residues. CDR1 is ENHRY and CDR2 is SYGVKD in the germline V gene. The CDR3 nucleotides are TGTGCCATCGGGGGGGGGATTCTGATCAATGAGCAGTTCTTC. Residues: CAIGGGILINEQFF.

The chain links TRBV5-1 to TRBJ1-6; tentative D call: TRBD1 (5 bases). CDR1 and CDR2 (germline): SGHRS, YFSETQ. The CDR3 contains 13 residues. Trimming stripped 1 base from V and 15 bases from J, with 14 bases between. The CDR3 sequence: CASSLFKGQDLHF. CDR3 sequence (DNA): TGCGCCAGCAGCTTGTTTAAGGGGCAGGACCTCCACTTT.

This clonotype was recorded a few times. The chain employs TRBV12-3 or TRBV12-4 and TRBJ2-1; tentative D call: TRBD1 (5 bases). The CDR3 runs to 13 residues. Trimming took off 8 bases at V and 4 bases at J, with 12 bases between the two ends. Here the CDR3 DNA reads TGTGCCAGCTTAAATAGGGGATACAATGAGCAGTTCTTC. Its protein is CASLNRGYNEQFF.

This clonotype occurred a few times. The chain carries TRBV29-1 and TRBJ2-1; D is undetermined. This CDR3 contains 12 residues. Between the trimmed V and J ends, which lost 1 base and 8 bases, there was a span of 9 bases. Germline V lookup: CDR1 SQVTM, CDR2 ANQGSEA. CDR3 amino acids: CSVEGRDDEQFF. The CDR3 nucleotides are TGCAGCGTTGAAGGAAGAGACGATGAGCAGTTCTTC.

In this sample, this clonotype turned up a few times. The rearrangement links TRBV5-1 to TRBJ1-4, with unresolved D. The CDR3 is 13 residues long. V lost 3 bases to trimming and J lost 8 bases, with 11 bases between them. Germline V gene data show CDR1 as SGHRS and CDR2 as YFSETQ. CDR3 nucleotides: TGCGCCAGCAGCTCGCACACTGCCGAAAAACTGTTTTTT. Translating it yields CASSSHTAEKLFF.

This clonotype was seen only a few times. The J gene is TRBJ2-7, the V gene TRBV20-1; D remains ambiguous. The CDR3 has 13 amino acids. The germline V and J ends were trimmed by 6 bases and 4 bases, with 16 bases remaining between them. Germline CDR1 reads DFQATT; CDR2 reads SNEGSKA (reference sequence). In DNA, the CDR3 is TGCAGTGCCAGGACCCACGCCGGGTACGAGCAGTACTTC. It translates to CSARTHAGYEQYF.

V is TRBV6-6 and J is TRBJ2-3; tentatively, D is TRBD1 (6 bases). CDR3 length: 12 residues. CDR1 and CDR2 (germline): MNHNY, SVGAGI (reference sequence). V lost 8 bases and J 2 bases, leaving 8 bases between the germline ends. In DNA form, the CDR3 reads TGTGCCAGCGGGGGCCACACAGATACGCAGTATTTT. It yields the protein CASGGHTDTQYF.

The chain combines TRBV12-5 with TRBJ2-5, with TRBD2 matching over 13 bases. V gave up 5 bases and J gave up 4 bases; unmatched junction bases: 7. CDR3 length: 16 amino acids. Germline V CDR1 and CDR2: LGHNT, FRNRAP. For the CDR3, the DNA is TGTGCTAGTGGTCCAACTAGCGGGGGGGCAAGAGAGACCCAGTACTTC. Encoded protein: CASGPTSGGARETQYF.

This clonotype was seen only a few times. This chain joins TRBV30 and TRBJ1-4; the match to TRBD1 covers 9 bases. The germline V gene encodes CDR1 GTSNPN and CDR2 SVGIG (reference sequence). The CDR3 has 14 amino acids. V dropped 3 bases and J dropped 6; count of bases not matched to a gene: 5. The CDR3 bases are TGTGCCTGGAGAGGACAGGGGAGCGATGAAAAACTGTTTTTT. This gives the protein CAWRGQGSDEKLFF. The full variable domain, completed using reference TRBV30 and TRBJ1-4, is SQTIHQWPATLVQPVGSPLSLECTVEGTSNPNLYWYRQAAGRGLQLLFYSVGIGQISSEVPQNLSASRPQDRQFILSSKKLLLSDSGFYLCAWRGQGSDEKLFFGSGTQLSVL.

The chain has TRBV10-3 and TRBJ1-1, with 9 bases matching TRBD1. This CDR3 comprises 17 residues. The germline gives CDR1 ENHRY, CDR2 SYGVKD. After removal of 1 base from V and 4 bases from J, the junction contained 10 bases not matched to a gene. CDR3 in DNA: TGTGCCATCAGTGAGTACCGGGACAGGGTTTTGGTCACTGAAGCTTTCTTT. Its translation is CAISEYRDRVLVTEAFF.

This clonotype appeared a few times. V and J are TRBV7-9 and TRBJ2-3; tentatively, D is TRBD1 (6 bases). V was cut by 7 bases and J by 8 bases, with 16 bases left in between. This CDR3 has 13 amino acids. Germline CDR1 is SEHNR and CDR2 is FQNEAQ (reference sequence). Written as DNA, the CDR3 is TGTGCCAGCACCAGGGGACCGATGGCTACGCAGTATTTT. It specifies CASTRGPMATQYF.

This clonotype was counted only a few times. This chain joins TRBV29-1 and TRBJ2-2; D is perhaps TRBD1 or TRBD2 (6 bases each). Germline CDR1 reads SQVTM; CDR2 reads ANQGSEA. This CDR3 is built from 14 residues. V lost 5 bases and J lost 4, with 14 bases in between. The CDR3 nucleotides read TGCAGCGTTATGTCGGGGGCGGTCACCGGGGAGCTGTTTTTT. It codes for CSVMSGAVTGELFF.

This clonotype was observed a few times. V gene TRBV11-2 combines with J gene TRBJ2-2; tentative D call: TRBD2 (6 bases). The CDR3 has 16 amino acids. Trimming pared 4 bases from V and 0 bases from J, leaving 12 bases between. In germline, CDR1 is SGHAT, CDR2 FQNNGV. The CDR3 region has the DNA TGTGCCAGCAGCTGGGCGGGGAGTGCGAACACCGGGGAGCTGTTTTTT. Translation: CASSWAGSANTGELFF.

This clonotype was seen only a few times. The chain joins TRBV7-2 to TRBJ2-7, with 7 positions matching TRBD2. This CDR3 is 14 amino acids long. The germline CDR1 and CDR2 sequences are SGHTA and FQGNSA. The J segment lost 0 bases and the V segment lost 6 bases, leaving 5 bases of the junction unmatched. CDR3 sequence reads: CASSFRTSSYEQYF. CDR3 DNA sequence: TGTGCCAGCAGTTTTAGGACTAGCTCCTACGAGCAGTACTTC. Full variable domain (remainder filled in from reference TRBV7-2 and TRBJ2-7): GAGVSQSPSNKVTEKGKDVELRCDPISGHTALYWYRQSLGQGLEFLIYFQGNSAPDKSGLPSDRFSAERTGGSVSTLTIQRTQQEDSAVYLCASSFRTSSYEQYFGPGTRLTVT.

This clonotype was detected only a few times. The chain couples TRBV29-1 to TRBJ2-2; 11 positions agree with TRBD1. Losses at the gene ends were 5 bases for V and 4 bases for J; bases not matched to a gene: 3. The CDR3 contains 14 residues. CDR1 is SQVTM, CDR2 ANQGSEA, per germline. CDR3 protein: CSVQDRGLTGELFF. The CDR3 bases are TGCAGCGTTCAGGACAGGGGGCTCACCGGGGAGCTGTTTTTT.